This TCR beta chain was profiled in a study of CD8 T cells in Susac syndrome. Random hexamers primed reverse transcription of about 0.45 to 1 ug RNA. TCRdb reprocessed the immunoSEQ multiplex PCR reads via MiXCR and lists one record per CDR3 protein. The sample shows about 280,000 distinct CDR3 sequences, roughly 84% of them seen only once. CDR1 and CDR2 from the germline V gene are SGDLS and YYNGEE. The V end lost 4 bases, the J end lost 6 bases, and 8 bases lay between the germline ends. CDR3 length equals 12 residues. The chain carries TRBV9 and TRBJ2-1; D is uncertain. This TCR was sampled from a human donor with multiple sclerosis. The sample taken for sequencing was CD8+ T cells from PBMCs. CDR3 loop: CASSPPVNEQFF. CDR3 sequence (DNA): TGTGCCAGCAGCCCCCCAGTCAATGAGCAGTTCTTC.